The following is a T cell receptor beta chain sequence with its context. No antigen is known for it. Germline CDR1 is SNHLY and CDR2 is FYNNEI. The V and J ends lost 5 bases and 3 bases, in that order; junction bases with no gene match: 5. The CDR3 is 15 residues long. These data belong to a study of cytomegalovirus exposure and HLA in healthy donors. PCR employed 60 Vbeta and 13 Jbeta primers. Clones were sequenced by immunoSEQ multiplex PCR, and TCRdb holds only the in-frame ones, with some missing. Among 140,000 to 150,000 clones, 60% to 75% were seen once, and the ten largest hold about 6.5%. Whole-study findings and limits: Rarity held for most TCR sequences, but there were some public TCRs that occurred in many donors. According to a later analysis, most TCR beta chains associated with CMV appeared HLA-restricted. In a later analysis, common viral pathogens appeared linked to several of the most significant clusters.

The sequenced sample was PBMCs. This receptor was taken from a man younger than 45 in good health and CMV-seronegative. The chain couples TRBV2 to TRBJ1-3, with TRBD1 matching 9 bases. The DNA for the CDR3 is TGTGCCAGCAGTCCACAGGGGGCATTTGGAAACACCATATATTTT. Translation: CASSPQGAFGNTIYF.